The 21 T cell receptor beta chains listed next were all sequenced from one sample in a study of T cell repertoires in cytomegalovirus infection. TCRdb fed the reads into MiXCR, producing one record per CDR3 protein. The data contain about 250,000 distinct CDR3 sequences, around 12% of them seen just once; the ten biggest clones take up 1.5% to 2%. The sequenced material came from PBMCs. These receptors all come from a human donor in good health (CMV status not recorded). Some clones in this sample may be carry-over from other donors' samples.

In this sample, this clonotype turned up many times. The chain has TRBV7-2 and TRBJ2-7; either TRBD1 or TRBD2 may supply D (5 bases each). Per germline, CDR1 SGHTA and CDR2 FQGNSA. CDR3 length: 17 residues. V lost 1 base and J 6 bases, leaving 22 bases between the germline ends. CDR3 sequence: CASSLVLRIIPGAEQYF. DNA of the CDR3: TGTGCCAGCAGCTTAGTTTTGCGAATCATCCCCGGGGCCGAGCAGTACTTC.

This clonotype was detected many times. The gene calls are TRBV6-2 or TRBV6-3 and TRBJ2-3; 13 nucleotides match TRBD2. CDR3 length: 16 residues. V shed 5 bases, J shed 4 bases, and the junction held 6 bases outside the gene matches. Looked up from germline, CDR1 is MNHEY and CDR2 is SVGEGT. This CDR3 reads CASSRTSGRGADTQYF. The CDR3 DNA reads as TGTGCCAGCAGTCGGACTAGCGGGAGAGGGGCAGATACGCAGTATTTT.

This clonotype was seen a handful of times. CDR3 region: CAISEKGGVNTEAFF. As DNA, the CDR3 is TGTGCCATCAGTGAGAAAGGGGGGGTAAATACTGAAGCTTTCTTT. The chain has TRBV10-3 and TRBJ1-1; possible D gene TRBD1, 6 bases. The CDR3 has 15 residues. The germline V and J ends were trimmed by 2 bases and 5 bases, with 15 bases remaining between them. Germline CDR1 and CDR2: ENHRY and SYGVKD.

The rearrangement links TRBV20-1 to TRBJ2-2; TRBD1 agrees at 8 bases. The CDR3 contains 15 residues. Germline V gene lookup returns CDR1 DFQATT and CDR2 SNEGSKA (reference sequence). After removal of 5 bases from V and 0 bases from J, the junction contained 5 bases not matched to a gene. CDR3 protein: CSAPMDRANTGELFF. The CDR3 bases are TGCAGTGCTCCCATGGACAGGGCGAACACCGGGGAGCTGTTTTTT.

The table lists this clonotype with many counts. V and J are TRBV20-1 and TRBJ1-1, with D possibly matching TRBD1 (5 bases). Trimming removed 3 bases at V and 6 bases at J, with 11 bases between. There are 12 residues in the CDR3. The V gene's germline CDR1 is DFQATT and CDR2 SNEGSKA (reference sequence). The CDR3: CSARKQDAEAFF. CDR3 bases: TGCAGTGCTAGGAAACAGGACGCTGAAGCTTTCTTT.

This clonotype has a handful of counts. V gene TRBV19 combines with J gene TRBJ2-5; D remains ambiguous. Germline lookup yields CDR1 LNHDA and CDR2 SQIVND (reference sequence). V dropped 3 bases and J dropped 5 bases, with 16 bases sitting between them. CDR3 length equals 15 residues. CDR3 in amino acids: CASSIKGPAVETQYF. The CDR3 DNA reads as TGTGCCAGTAGTATTAAGGGTCCGGCGGTGGAGACCCAGTACTTC.

The sample holds a few counts of this clonotype. J is TRBJ2-5 and V is TRBV5-1, with D perhaps assigned TRBD1 or TRBD2 (5 bases each). The CDR3 extends over 13 amino acids. Trimming stripped 4 bases from V and 3 bases from J, with 10 bases between. Germline loops: CDR1 SGHRS, CDR2 YFSETQ. CDR3 amino acids: CASSRDGEETQYF. Here the CDR3 DNA reads TGCGCCAGCAGCCGGGACGGAGAAGAGACCCAGTACTTC.

The V call is TRBV29-1, the J call TRBJ2-3, with D hard to call. The CDR3 covers 16 residues. Germline CDR1 SQVTM, CDR2 ANQGSEA. Trimming left V 5 bases short and J 1 base short, with 19 bases between. In nucleotides, the CDR3 is TGCAGCGTTTCTCATAGGGTGTTGGGTGGCACAGATACGCAGTATTTT. It yields the protein CSVSHRVLGGTDTQYF.

This clonotype was seen ten or more times. This chain links TRBV10-3 with TRBJ1-3; D unclear. Germline CDR1 reads ENHRY; CDR2 reads SYGVKD. The CDR3 has 14 amino acids. The V and J ends lost 3 bases and 0 bases respectively, with 6 bases between them. CDR3 protein: CAISDGSSGNTIYF. CDR3 bases: TGTGCCATCAGTGACGGTAGCTCTGGAAACACCATATATTTT.

This clonotype was seen ten or more times. The junction differs from germline at one of its ends, possibly a read error. The rearrangement links TRBV7-2 to TRBJ2-4, with D tentatively TRBD2 (5 bases). This CDR3 contains 12 residues. CDR1 and CDR2 from the germline V gene are SGHTA and FQGNSA. The CDR3 DNA is TGTGCCAGCAGCTTAGACGGAGGCCGGCGGGTCTTC. It encodes CASSLDGGRRVF.

This clonotype was counted at least ten times. The chain recombines TRBV6-2 or TRBV6-3 with TRBJ1-1; D not resolved. The V gene's germline CDR1 is MNHEY and CDR2 SVGEGT. The V end lost 7 bases, the J end lost 7 bases, and 16 bases lay between the germline ends. The CDR3 is 13 residues long. The CDR3 nucleotides are TGTGCCAGCACCGACGGCAGTTCTTATGAAGCTTTCTTT. Its protein product is CASTDGSSYEAFF.

This clonotype has a count of ten or more. This chain joins TRBV6-2 or TRBV6-3 and TRBJ2-7; D is unresolved. V was shortened by 2 bases and J by 0 bases, with 8 bases between the two germline ends. The CDR3 runs to 14 residues. From germline, CDR1 is MNHEY and CDR2 SVGEGT. The CDR3 bases are TGTGCCAGCAGTTACGAAGGGCGCTCCTACGAGCAGTACTTC. It is translated as CASSYEGRSYEQYF.

This clonotype has only one observation. V and J are TRBV12-3 or TRBV12-4 and TRBJ1-1; no reliable D call. The CDR3 is 14 amino acids. Trimming took 5 bases from V and 3 from J, leaving 13 bases between them. In DNA form, the CDR3 reads TGTGCCAGCAGTCAGCAAGGTGGAGACACTGAAGCTTTCTTT. Amino acid sequence: CASSQQGGDTEAFF.

This clonotype appeared a few times. The V and J genes are TRBV24-1 and TRBJ2-5; tentatively, D is TRBD1 (5 bases). This CDR3 contains 17 residues. The ends were cut back, 4 bases at V and 1 base at J, with 18 bases in the middle. In germline, CDR1 is KGHDR, CDR2 SFDVKD. DNA for the CDR3: TGTGCCACCAGTGAAAGGGGCAGACCTTCAATCCAAGAGACCCAGTACTTC. Protein product: CATSERGRPSIQETQYF.

This clonotype was seen many times. The V and J genes are TRBV7-2 and TRBJ2-3; TRBD2 matches 8 bases. The CDR3 is 18 residues long. V was clipped by 5 bases and J by 1 base; unmatched bases: 14. The germline V gene has CDR1 SGHTA and CDR2 FQGNSA. The CDR3 sequence is CASSPLGLTSGGTDTQYF. The CDR3 DNA reads as TGTGCCAGCAGCCCACTAGGCCTCACTAGCGGCGGCACAGATACGCAGTATTTT.

Comment on this clonotype: Possible read error: a much larger clone is one base away. This chain joins TRBV2 and TRBJ2-3; 11 nucleotides align to TRBD2. With 6 bases clipped from V and 5 bases from J, the junction kept 10 bases outside the gene matches. The CDR3 has 16 residues. Per the germline V gene, CDR1 is SNHLY and CDR2 is FYNNEI. Here the CDR3 reads CASSGTSGRRRDTQYF. The CDR3 coding sequence is TGTGCCAGCAGCGGCACTAGCGGGAGAAGAAGAGATACGCAGTATTTT.

The CDR3: CASSLGGTGVGTEAFF. CDR3 in DNA: TGTGCCAGCAGCTTAGGAGGGACAGGGGTAGGCACTGAAGCTTTCTTT. This chain uses TRBV7-9 with TRBJ1-1, with 10 bases aligning to TRBD1. Germline-derived CDR1 and CDR2 are SEHNR and FQNEAQ (reference sequence). Trimming took 1 base from V and 4 from J; bases not matched to a gene: 6. This CDR3 is 16 amino acids long.

CDR3 sequence reads: CASRGDRGHGGTEAFF. The CDR3 DNA is TGTGCCAGTAGAGGGGACAGGGGGCATGGCGGCACTGAAGCTTTCTTT. The rearrangement joins TRBV19 to TRBJ1-1; 12 bases line up with TRBD1. V gave up 6 bases and J gave up 4 bases; unmatched junction bases: 9. Germline-derived CDR1 and CDR2 are LNHDA and SQIVND (reference sequence). This CDR3 is 16 amino acids long.

V is TRBV6-2 or TRBV6-3 and J is TRBJ2-1, with 10 bases aligning to TRBD2. From germline, CDR1 is MNHEY and CDR2 SVGEGT. The CDR3 consists of 15 residues. V lost 2 bases, J lost 8 bases, and 6 bases stayed unmatched. CDR3 region: CASSYSGRAADEQFF. The CDR3 nucleotides read TGTGCCAGCAGTTACAGCGGGAGGGCCGCGGATGAGCAGTTCTTC.

This clonotype was detected many times. The chain employs TRBV4-2 and TRBJ2-3; possibly TRBD2 for D (6 bases). Germline V gives CDR1 LGHNA, CDR2 YNFKEQ. V lost 0 bases to trimming and J lost 0 bases, with 7 bases between them. This CDR3 has 15 residues. Written as DNA, the CDR3 is TGTGCCAGCAGCCAAGACAGCGGGAGCACAGATACGCAGTATTTT. Its protein product is CASSQDSGSTDTQYF.

This clonotype came up many times. The genes are TRBV6-2 or TRBV6-3 and TRBJ1-2; D remains ambiguous. The CDR3 contains 14 residues. Between the trimmed V and J ends, which lost 2 bases and 3 bases, there was a span of 10 bases. The germline gives CDR1 MNHEY, CDR2 SVGEGT. In DNA, the CDR3 is TGTGCCAGCAGTTACGACCCGAGAGACTATGGCTACACCTTC. Translation: CASSYDPRDYGYTF.